There are a few counts of the clone carrying this T cell receptor beta chain. This sample is drawn from a study of blood T cell repertoires in COVID-19. Turning to the study itself: COVID-19 samples collected from the United States, Italy and Spain covered acute and convalescent phases. Sample material is recorded as cDNA or gDNA derived from T cells, B-cell-depleted T cells, or PBMCs.

Trimming shortened V by 5 bases and J by 0 bases, and 13 bases separated the two germline ends. CDR1 and CDR2 from the germline V gene are SEHNR and FQNEAQ (reference sequence). The CDR3 has 15 amino acids. Authors' data handling: Quantification of nucleated cells was approximated via reference gene primer amplification. Produced via immunoSEQ multiplex PCR; TCRdb's table is partial and in-frame only. That table furnishes V, J and clone size, whereas the DNA furnished D and trimming. The sample holds some 300,000 clones; roughly 90% are singletons and the top ten take roughly 2.1%. The sequenced sample consisted of peripheral blood. The sequence derives from a man between 18 and 35 years old with active or convalescent COVID-19. V gene TRBV7-9 combines with J gene TRBJ1-1, with D uncertain. CDR3 nucleotide sequence: TGTGCCAGCAGCCTGGTGAGAGGATTGAACACTGAAGCTTTCTTT. This encodes CASSLVRGLNTEAFF.